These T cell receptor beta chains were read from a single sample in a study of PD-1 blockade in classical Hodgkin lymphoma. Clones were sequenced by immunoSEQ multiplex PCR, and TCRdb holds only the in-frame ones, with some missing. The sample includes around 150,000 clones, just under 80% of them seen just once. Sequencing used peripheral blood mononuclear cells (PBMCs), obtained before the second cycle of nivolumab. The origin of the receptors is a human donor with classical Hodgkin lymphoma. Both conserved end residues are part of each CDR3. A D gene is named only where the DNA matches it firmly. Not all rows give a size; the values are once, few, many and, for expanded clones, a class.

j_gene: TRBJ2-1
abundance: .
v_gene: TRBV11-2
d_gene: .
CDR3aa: CASSLDLPGDNEQFF
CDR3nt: TGTGCCAGCAGCTTAGATCTCCCAGGGGATAATGAGCAGTTCTTC

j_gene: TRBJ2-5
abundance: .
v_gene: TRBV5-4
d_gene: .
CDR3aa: CASSFGGAETQYF
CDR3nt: TGTGCCAGCAGCTTTGGTGGGGCAGAGACCCAGTACTTC

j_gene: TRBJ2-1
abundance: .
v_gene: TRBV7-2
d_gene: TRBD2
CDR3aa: CASSSKRGSSYNEQFF
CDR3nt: TGTGCCAGCAGCTCTAAGCGGGGTAGCTCCTACAATGAGCAGTTCTTC

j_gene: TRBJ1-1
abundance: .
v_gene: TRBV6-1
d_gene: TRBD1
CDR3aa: CASSPRDRSATEAFF
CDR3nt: TGTGCCAGCAGTCCTCGGGACAGGTCAGCCACTGAAGCTTTCTTT

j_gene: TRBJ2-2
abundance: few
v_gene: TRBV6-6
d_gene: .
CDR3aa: CASSYSGRRLTGELFF
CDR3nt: TGTGCCAGCAGTTACTCAGGCAGGAGGCTCACCGGGGAGCTGTTTTTT

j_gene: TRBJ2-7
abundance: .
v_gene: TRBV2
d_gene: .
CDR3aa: CASSEERWQTYEQYF
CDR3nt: TGTGCCAGCAGTGAAGAAAGGTGGCAGACCTACGAGCAGTACTTC

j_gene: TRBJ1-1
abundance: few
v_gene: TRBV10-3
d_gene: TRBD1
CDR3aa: CAIRRGTGGEAFF
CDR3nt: TGTGCCATCAGGAGGGGGACAGGCGGTGAAGCTTTCTTT

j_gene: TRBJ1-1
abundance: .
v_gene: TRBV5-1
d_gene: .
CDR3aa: CASSLDFPVSGRIKAFF
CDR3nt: TGCGCCAGCAGCTTGGATTTTCCCGTCTCAGGGAGGATTAAAGCTTTCTTT

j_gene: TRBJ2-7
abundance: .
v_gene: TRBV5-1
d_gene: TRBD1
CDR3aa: CASSWRTGGSEQYF
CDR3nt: TGCGCCAGCAGCTGGAGGACAGGGGGCTCCGAGCAGTACTTC

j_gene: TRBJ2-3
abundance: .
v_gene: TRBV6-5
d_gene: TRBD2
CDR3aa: CASSLGLASDTQYF
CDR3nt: TGTGCCAGCAGTCTTGGACTAGCATCAGATACGCAGTATTTT

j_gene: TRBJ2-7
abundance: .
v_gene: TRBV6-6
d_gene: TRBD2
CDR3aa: CASSLLAGGSEQYF
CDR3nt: TGTGCCAGCAGCCTTCTAGCGGGGGGCAGCGAGCAGTACTTC

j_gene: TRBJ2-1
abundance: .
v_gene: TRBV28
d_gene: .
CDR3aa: CASSLGVVTYNEQFF
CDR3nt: TGTGCCAGCAGTTTAGGGGTCGTCACCTACAATGAGCAGTTCTTC

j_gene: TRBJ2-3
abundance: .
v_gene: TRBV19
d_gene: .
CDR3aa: CASSRESPDTQYF
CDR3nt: TGTGCCAGTAGTAGAGAATCCCCAGATACGCAGTATTTT

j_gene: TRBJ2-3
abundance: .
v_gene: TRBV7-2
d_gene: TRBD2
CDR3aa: CASSLRAGVGTDTQYF
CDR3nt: TGTGCCAGCAGCTTAAGAGCGGGAGTCGGCACAGATACGCAGTATTTT

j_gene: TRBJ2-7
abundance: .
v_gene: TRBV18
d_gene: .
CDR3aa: CASSPLRGASYEQYF
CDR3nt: TGTGCCAGCTCACCCCTCCGGGGGGCTTCCTACGAGCAGTACTTC

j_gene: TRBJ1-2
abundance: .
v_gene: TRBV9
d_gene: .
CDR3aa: CASRANYGYTF
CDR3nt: TGTGCCAGCAGGGCTAACTATGGCTACACCTTC

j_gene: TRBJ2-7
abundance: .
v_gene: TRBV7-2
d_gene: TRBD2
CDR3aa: CASSLVLGLAGPEQYF
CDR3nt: TGTGCCAGCAGCTTAGTTCTGGGACTAGCGGGTCCCGAGCAGTACTTC

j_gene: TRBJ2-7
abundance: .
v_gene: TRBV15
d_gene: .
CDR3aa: CATSRFEGGYQQYF
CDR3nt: TGTGCCACCAGCAGATTCGAAGGTGGCTACCAGCAGTACTTC

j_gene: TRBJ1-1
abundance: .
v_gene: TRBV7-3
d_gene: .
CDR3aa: CASSLQGNTEAFF
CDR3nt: TGTGCCAGCAGCCTACAGGGGAACACTGAAGCTTTCTTT